This TCR beta chain was captured by sequencing in a study of cytomegalovirus exposure and HLA in healthy donors. Use of 60 Vbeta and 13 Jbeta primers characterized the PCR. Profiling relied on immunoSEQ multiplex PCR, and the TCRdb table lists in-frame clones only, not all of them. This sample's table reports around 65,000 clones. On this clone: As yet, its antigen is unknown.

Germline V gives CDR1 SGHVS, CDR2 FQNEAQ. The CDR3 contains 15 residues. V was clipped by 1 base and J by 0 bases, with 9 bases between them. Study-wide findings and caveats: Trimming of TCR beta V- and J-genes showed a link, identified in a later analysis, to a missense DCLRE1C variant. Several of the most significant clusters were apparently associated with common viral pathogens in a later analysis. Most of the CMV-associated TCR beta chains (in a later analysis) appeared to be HLA-restricted.

The specimen was PBMCs. The clonotype comes from a man in his thirties or forties in good health and CMV-seropositive. This chain links TRBV7-8 with TRBJ1-1; D is perhaps TRBD1 (5 bases). The CDR3 loop is CASSLEGQLNTEAFF. DNA for the CDR3: TGTGCCAGCAGCTTAGAGGGGCAGCTGAACACTGAAGCTTTCTTT.